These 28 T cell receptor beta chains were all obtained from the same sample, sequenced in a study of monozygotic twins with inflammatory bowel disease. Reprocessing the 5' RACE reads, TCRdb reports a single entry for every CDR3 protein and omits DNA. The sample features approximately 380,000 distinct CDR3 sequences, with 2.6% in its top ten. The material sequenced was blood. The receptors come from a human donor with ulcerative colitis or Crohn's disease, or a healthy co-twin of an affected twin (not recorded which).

The chain's CDR3 is CASSQDTGGGPWGGDSYEQYF. This chain uses TRBV4-1 with TRBJ2-7; the D call from TCRdb, TRBD1, cannot be confirmed without DNA. Germline V gene data show CDR1 as MGHRA and CDR2 as YSYEKL. The CDR3 loop spans 21 amino acids.

The chain's CDR3 is CASSYWSGTSTDTQYF. The chain employs TRBV6-5 and TRBJ2-3; the D gene TCRdb calls, TRBD1, cannot be checked with no DNA. CDR3 length: 16 amino acids. CDR1 and CDR2 (germline): MNHEY, SVGAGI.

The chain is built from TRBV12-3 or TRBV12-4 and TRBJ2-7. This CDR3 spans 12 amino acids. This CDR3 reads CASSLASPRKYF.

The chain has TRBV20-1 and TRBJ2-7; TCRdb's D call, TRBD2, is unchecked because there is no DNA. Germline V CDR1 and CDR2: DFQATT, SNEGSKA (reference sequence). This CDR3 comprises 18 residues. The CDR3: CSALEVVSVSTTSYEQYF.

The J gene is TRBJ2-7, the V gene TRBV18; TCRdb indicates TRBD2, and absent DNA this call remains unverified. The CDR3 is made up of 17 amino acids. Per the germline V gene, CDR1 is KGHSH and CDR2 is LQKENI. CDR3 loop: CASSRMGPQRRSYEQYF.

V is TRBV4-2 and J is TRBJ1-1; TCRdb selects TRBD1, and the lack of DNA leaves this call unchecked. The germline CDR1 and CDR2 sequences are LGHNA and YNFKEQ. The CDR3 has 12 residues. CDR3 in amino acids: CASSQEMGVAFF.

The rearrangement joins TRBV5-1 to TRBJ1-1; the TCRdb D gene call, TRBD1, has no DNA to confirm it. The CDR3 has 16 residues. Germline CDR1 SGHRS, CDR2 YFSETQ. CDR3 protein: CASSLLTGAGNTEAFF. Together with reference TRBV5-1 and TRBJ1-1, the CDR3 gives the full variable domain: KAGVTQTPRYLIKTRGQQVTLSCSPISGHRSVSWYQQTPGQGLQFLFEYFSETQRNKGNFPGRFSGRQFSNSRSEMNVSTLELGDSALYLCASSLLTGAGNTEAFFGQGTRLTVV.

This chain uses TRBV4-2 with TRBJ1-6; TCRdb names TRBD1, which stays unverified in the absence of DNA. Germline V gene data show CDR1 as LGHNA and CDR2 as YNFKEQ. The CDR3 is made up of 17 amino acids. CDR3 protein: CASSQELFGGGDSPLHF.

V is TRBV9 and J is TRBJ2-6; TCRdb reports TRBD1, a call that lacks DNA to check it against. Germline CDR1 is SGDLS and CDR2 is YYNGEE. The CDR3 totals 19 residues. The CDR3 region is CASSLSVGRSLSGANVLTF.

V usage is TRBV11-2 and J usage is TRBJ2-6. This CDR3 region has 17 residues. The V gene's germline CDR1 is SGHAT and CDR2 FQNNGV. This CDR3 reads CASSLGNLISGANVLTF.

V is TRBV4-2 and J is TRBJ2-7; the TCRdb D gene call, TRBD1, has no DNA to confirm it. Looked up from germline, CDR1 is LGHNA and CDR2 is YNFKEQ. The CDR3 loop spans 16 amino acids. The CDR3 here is CASSQDRTGEGREQYF.

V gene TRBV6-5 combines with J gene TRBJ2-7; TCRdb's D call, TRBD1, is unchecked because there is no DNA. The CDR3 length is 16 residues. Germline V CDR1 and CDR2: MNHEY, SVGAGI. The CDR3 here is CASSYGPGQTSYEQYF.

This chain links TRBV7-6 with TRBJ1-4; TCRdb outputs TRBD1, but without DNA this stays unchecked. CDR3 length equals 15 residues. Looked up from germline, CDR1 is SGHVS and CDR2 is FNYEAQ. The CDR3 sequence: CASSLAGTENEKLFF.

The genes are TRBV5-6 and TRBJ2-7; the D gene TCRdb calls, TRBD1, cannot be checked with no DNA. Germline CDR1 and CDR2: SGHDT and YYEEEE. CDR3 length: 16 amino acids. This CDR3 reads CASIAGQGASLHEQYF.

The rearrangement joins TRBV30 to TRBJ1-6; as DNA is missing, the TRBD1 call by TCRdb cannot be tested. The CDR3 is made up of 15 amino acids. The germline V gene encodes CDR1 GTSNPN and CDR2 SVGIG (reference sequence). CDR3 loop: CAWSTWDRGYSPLHF.

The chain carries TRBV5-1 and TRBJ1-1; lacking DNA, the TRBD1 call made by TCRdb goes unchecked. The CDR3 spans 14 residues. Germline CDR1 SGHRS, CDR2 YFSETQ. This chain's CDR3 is CASRTTGANTEAFF.

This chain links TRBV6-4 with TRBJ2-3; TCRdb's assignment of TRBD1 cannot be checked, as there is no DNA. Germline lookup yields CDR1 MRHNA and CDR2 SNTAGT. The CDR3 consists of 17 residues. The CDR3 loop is CASSDEGTGGSYRTQYF.

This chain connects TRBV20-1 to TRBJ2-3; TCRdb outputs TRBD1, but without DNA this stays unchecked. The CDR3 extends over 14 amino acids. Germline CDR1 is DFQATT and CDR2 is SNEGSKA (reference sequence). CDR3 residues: CSARGAWSTDTQYF.

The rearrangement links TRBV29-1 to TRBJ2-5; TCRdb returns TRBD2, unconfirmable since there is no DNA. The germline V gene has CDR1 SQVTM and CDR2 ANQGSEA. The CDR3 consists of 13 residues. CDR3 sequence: CSVASGGQETQYF.

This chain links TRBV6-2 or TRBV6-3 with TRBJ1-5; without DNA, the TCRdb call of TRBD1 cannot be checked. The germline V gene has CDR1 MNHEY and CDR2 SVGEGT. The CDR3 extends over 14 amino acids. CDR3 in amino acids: CATKRGGSNQPQHF.

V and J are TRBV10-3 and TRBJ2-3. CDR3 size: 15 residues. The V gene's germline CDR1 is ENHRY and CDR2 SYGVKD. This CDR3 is CAISELTPRKDTQYF.

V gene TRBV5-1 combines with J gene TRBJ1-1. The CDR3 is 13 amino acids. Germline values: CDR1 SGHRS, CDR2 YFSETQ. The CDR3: CASSDYRNTEAFF. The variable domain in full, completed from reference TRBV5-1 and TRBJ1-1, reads KAGVTQTPRYLIKTRGQQVTLSCSPISGHRSVSWYQQTPGQGLQFLFEYFSETQRNKGNFPGRFSGRQFSNSRSEMNVSTLELGDSALYLCASSDYRNTEAFFGQGTRLTVV.

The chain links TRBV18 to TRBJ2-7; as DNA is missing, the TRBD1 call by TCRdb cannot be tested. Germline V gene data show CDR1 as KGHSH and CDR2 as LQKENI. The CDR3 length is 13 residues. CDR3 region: CASSPQGGYEQYF.

CDR3 sequence: CASSFRDRAEAFF. The V and J genes are TRBV5-1 and TRBJ1-1; TCRdb names TRBD1, which stays unverified in the absence of DNA. Germline-derived CDR1 and CDR2 are SGHRS and YFSETQ. CDR3 length equals 13 residues. Filled out from reference TRBV5-1 and TRBJ1-1, the complete variable domain reads KAGVTQTPRYLIKTRGQQVTLSCSPISGHRSVSWYQQTPGQGLQFLFEYFSETQRNKGNFPGRFSGRQFSNSRSEMNVSTLELGDSALYLCASSFRDRAEAFFGQGTRLTVV.

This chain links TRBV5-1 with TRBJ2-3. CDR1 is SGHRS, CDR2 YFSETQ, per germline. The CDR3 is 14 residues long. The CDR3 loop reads CASSLIPSPDTQYF.

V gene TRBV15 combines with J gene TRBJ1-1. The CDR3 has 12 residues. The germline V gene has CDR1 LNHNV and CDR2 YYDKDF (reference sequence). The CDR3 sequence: CATSRDSGEAFF.

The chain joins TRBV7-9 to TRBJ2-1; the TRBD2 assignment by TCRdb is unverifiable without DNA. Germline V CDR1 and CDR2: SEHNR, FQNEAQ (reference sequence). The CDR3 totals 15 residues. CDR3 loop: CASSSPTSGVNEQFF.

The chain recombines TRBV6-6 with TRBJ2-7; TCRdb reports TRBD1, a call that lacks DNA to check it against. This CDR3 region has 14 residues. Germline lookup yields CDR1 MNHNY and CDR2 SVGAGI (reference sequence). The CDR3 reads CASSTTGSSYEQYF.